This paragraph covers one T cell receptor beta chain sequence. Its cognate antigen is unknown. This sample was included in a study of T cell repertoires in cytomegalovirus infection. About the study: Evidence of both CMV infection and a matching HLA type came from public TCR beta signatures.

Whole-study results and caveats: Predominance within the ex vivo response was attributable to HLA-C-restricted CMV-specific TCR beta clonotypes. Frequencies of public TCR beta families were cumulated, and this identified carriers of CMV plus the relevant HLA.

TCRdb re-analysed the reads in MiXCR, keeping a single row per CDR3 protein. Found here are roughly 310,000 distinct CDR3 sequences, around a sixth of them singletons; the top ten hold 12%. The sample comprised PBMCs. The sequence derives from a human donor in good health (CMV status not recorded). Some clones in this sample may be carry-over from other donors' samples.

The CDR3 DNA reads as TGTGCCACCAGTGACCCTGAGTCCGGGGAGCTGTTTTTT. This codes for CATSDPESGELFF. The chain carries TRBV24-1 and TRBJ2-2; no firm D call. The V end was cut by 4 bases, the J end by 6 bases, with 8 bases between. CDR3 length equals 13 residues. CDR1 is KGHDR and CDR2 is SFDVKD in the germline V gene.